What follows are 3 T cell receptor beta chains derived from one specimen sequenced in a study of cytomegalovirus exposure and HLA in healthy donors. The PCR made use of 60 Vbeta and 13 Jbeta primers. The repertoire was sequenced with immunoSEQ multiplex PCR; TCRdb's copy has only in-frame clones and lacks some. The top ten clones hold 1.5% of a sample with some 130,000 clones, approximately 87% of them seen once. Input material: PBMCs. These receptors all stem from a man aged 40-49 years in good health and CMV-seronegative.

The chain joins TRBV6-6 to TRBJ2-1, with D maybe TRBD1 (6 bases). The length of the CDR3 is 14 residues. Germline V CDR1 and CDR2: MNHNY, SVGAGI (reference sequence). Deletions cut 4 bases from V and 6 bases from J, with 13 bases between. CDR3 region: CASSSRQESNEQFF. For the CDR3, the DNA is TGTGCCAGCAGTTCGAGACAGGAGAGCAATGAGCAGTTCTTC.

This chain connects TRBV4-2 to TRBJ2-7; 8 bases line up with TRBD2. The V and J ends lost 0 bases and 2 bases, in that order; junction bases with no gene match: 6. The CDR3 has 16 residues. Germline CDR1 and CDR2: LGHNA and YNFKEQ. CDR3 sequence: CASSQERGREAYEQYF. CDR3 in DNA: TGTGCCAGCAGCCAAGAGCGAGGGCGGGAGGCCTACGAGCAGTACTTC.

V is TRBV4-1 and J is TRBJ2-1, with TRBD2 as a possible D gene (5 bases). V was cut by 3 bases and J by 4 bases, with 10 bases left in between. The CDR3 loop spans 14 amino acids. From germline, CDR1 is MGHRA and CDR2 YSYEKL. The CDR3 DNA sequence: TGCGCCAGCAGCCAGACCGGGGTTTACAATGAGCAGTTCTTC. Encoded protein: CASSQTGVYNEQFF.